The entry below describes one T cell receptor beta chain. Its antigen is undetermined. The second PCR ran about 6 to 11 cycles with a sample-barcoded 5' primer and J-beta primers. From the 5' RACE reads, TCRdb called clonotypes with MiXCR, one entry per CDR3 protein. The sample comprises around 800,000 distinct CDR3 sequences, about 26% of which are singletons, and roughly 3.1% rests with the top ten. The sample comes from a study of blood T cells in healthy people across ages. With each sample, at least 5 micrograms of total RNA were extracted. Whole-study results and caveats: Comparison with aged donors showed that long-lived donors had more naive CD4+ cells and higher diversity.

The germline V gene encodes CDR1 SQVTM and CDR2 ANQGSEA. This CDR3 is 10 amino acids long. The sample was also reused in another study, on T cells of mothers and their children.

The TCR sequence derives from a boy aged 5-17 years in good health. Sequencing was carried out using blood. The rearrangement joins TRBV29-1 to TRBJ2-5; D remains unclear. The DNA end is more similar to TRBJ2-1, so the J call may be wrong. The CDR3 region has the DNA TGCAGCGTTGGACCCAATGAGCAGTTCTTC. Translation gives CSVGPNEQFF.